What follows is one TCR beta chain and its context. This specimen belongs to a study of blood T cell repertoires in COVID-19. Overall study: Collection of acute and convalescent COVID-19 samples took place in the United States, Italy and Spain. T cells, B-cell-depleted T cells, or PBMCs provided the cDNA or gDNA that served as material.

Assay used: immunoSEQ multiplex PCR; TCRdb lists only in-frame clones, some missing. The sample contains 110,000 or so clones, about 90% of which appear only once. Trimming left V 8 bases short and J 3 bases short, with 13 bases between. The CDR3 has 12 residues. Germline lookup yields CDR1 GTSNPN and CDR2 SVGIG (reference sequence). Material: peripheral blood. The rearrangement links TRBV30 to TRBJ1-1, with D perhaps TRBD1 (5 bases). The sequence derives from a human donor in a cohort sampled during active COVID-19. The chain's CDR3 is CARDPRHTEAFF. The CDR3 DNA follows: TGTGCCCGGGACCCTAGACACACTGAAGCTTTCTTT.